The sequence of this T cell receptor (beta chain) was determined in a study of cytotoxic CD8 clonotypes in ibrutinib-treated CLL. Target depth was 1 in 200,000 to 1 in 1 million T cells, about 10x per clonotype. The data were produced by immunoSEQ multiplex PCR, yet TCRdb's version contains in-frame clones alone and is incomplete. Here the sample spans around 29,000 clones, roughly 69% being singletons. The CDR3 spans 16 residues. In germline, CDR1 is SEHNR, CDR2 FQNEAQ (reference sequence). V lost 5 bases, J lost 4 bases, and 13 bases stayed unmatched. Specimen: PBMCs, collected after 24 months of ibrutinib treatment. The genes are TRBV7-9 and TRBJ1-1; TRBD1 agrees at 7 bases. This sequence was found in a human donor with chronic lymphocytic leukemia. For the CDR3, the DNA is TGTGCCAGCAGCCCAGGGGGATTTATTCTGGGCACTGAAGCTTTCTTT. Residues: CASSPGGFILGTEAFF.